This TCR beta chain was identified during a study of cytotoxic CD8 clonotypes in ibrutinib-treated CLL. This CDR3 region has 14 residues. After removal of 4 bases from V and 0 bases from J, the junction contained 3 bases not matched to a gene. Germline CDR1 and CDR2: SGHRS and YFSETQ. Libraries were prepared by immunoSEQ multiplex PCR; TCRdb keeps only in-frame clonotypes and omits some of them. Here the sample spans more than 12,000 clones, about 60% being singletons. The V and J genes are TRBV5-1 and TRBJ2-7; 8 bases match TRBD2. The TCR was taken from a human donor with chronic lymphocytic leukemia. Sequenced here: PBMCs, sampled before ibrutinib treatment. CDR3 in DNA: TGCGCCAGCAGCCATAGCGGGAACTCCTACGAGCAGTACTTC. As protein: CASSHSGNSYEQYF.